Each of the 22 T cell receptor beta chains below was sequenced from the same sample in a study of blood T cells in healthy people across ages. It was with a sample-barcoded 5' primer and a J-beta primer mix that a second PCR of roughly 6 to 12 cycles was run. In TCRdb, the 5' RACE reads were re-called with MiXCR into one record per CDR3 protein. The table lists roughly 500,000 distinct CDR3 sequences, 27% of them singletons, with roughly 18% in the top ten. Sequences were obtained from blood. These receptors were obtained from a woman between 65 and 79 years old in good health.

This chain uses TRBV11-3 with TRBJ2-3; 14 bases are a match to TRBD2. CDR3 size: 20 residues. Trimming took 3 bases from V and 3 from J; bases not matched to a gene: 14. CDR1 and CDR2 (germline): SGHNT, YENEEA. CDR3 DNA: TGTGCCAGCAGCTTCCCGACTAGCGGGGGGGCAGGGATGAGGACAGATACGCAGTATTTT. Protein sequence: CASSFPTSGGAGMRTDTQYF.

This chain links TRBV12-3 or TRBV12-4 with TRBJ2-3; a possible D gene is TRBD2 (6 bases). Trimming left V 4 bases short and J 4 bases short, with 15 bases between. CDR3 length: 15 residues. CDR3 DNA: TGTGCCAGCAGTTCTAGCGAGGGGACGGCAGATACGCAGTATTTT. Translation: CASSSSEGTADTQYF.

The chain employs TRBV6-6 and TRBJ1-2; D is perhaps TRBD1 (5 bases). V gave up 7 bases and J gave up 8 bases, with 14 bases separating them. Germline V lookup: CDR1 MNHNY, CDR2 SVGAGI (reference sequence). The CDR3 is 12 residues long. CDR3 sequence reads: CASTTGGIGYTF. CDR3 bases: TGTGCCAGCACCACCGGGGGGATAGGCTACACCTTC.

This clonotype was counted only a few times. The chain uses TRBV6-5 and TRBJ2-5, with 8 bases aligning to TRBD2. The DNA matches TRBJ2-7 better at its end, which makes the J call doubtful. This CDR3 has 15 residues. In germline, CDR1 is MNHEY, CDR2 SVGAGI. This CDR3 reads CASSYSRGGYYEQYF. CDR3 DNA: TGTGCCAGCAGTTACTCGCGCGGGGGGTACTACGAGCAGTACTTC.

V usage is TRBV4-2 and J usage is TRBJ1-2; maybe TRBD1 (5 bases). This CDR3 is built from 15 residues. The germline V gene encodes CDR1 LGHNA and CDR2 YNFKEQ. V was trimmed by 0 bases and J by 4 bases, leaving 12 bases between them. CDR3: CASSQDGRGSYGYTF. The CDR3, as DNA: TGTGCCAGCAGCCAAGATGGAAGGGGCTCCTATGGCTACACCTTC.

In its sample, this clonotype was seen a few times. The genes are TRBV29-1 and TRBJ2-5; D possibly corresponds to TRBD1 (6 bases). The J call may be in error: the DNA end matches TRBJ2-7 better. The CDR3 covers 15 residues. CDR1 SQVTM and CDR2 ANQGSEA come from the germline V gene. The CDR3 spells CSVEAGTSSSYEQYF. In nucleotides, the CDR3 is TGCAGCGTTGAAGCCGGGACATCGAGCTCCTACGAGCAGTACTTC.

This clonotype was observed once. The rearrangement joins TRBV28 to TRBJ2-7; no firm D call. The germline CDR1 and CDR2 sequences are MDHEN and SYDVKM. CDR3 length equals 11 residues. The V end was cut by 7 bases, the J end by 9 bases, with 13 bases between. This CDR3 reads CASNTGSSQYF. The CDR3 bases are TGTGCCAGCAACACTGGTAGTTCGCAGTACTTC. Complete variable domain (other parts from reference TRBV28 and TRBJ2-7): DVKVTQSSRYLVKRTGEKVFLECVQDMDHENMFWYRQDPGLGLRLIYFSYDVKMKEKGDIPEGYSVSREKKERFSLILESASTNQTSMYLCASNTGSSQYFGPGTRLTVT.

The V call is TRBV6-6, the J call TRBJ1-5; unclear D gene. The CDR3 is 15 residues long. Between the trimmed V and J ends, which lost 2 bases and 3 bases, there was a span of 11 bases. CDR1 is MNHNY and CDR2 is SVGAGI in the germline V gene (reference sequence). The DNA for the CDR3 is TGTGCCAGCAGTTACCCCTCCGGGGACAATCAGCCCCAGCATTTT. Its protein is CASSYPSGDNQPQHF.

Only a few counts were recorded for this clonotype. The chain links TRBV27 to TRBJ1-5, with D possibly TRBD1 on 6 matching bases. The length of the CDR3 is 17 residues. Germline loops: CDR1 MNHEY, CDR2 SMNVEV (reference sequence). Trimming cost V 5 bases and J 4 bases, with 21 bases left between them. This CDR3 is CASSPKADGTPNQPQHF. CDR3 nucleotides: TGTGCCAGCAGTCCAAAGGCCGACGGGACACCAAATCAGCCCCAGCATTTT.

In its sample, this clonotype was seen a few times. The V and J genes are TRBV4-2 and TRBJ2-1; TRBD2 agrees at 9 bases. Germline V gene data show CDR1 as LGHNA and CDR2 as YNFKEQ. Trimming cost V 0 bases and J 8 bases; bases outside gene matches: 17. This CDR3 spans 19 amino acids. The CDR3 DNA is TGTGCCAGCAGCCAAGACGTAATAGCCGGGACTAGCAGGGGGGATGAGCAGTTCTTC. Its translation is CASSQDVIAGTSRGDEQFF.

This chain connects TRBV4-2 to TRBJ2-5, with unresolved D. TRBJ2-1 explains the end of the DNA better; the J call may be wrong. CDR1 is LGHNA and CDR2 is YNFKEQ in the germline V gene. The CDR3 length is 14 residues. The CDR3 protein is CASSTVAENNEQFF. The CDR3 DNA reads TGTGCCAGCAGCACTGTGGCAGAAAACAATGAGCAGTTCTTC.

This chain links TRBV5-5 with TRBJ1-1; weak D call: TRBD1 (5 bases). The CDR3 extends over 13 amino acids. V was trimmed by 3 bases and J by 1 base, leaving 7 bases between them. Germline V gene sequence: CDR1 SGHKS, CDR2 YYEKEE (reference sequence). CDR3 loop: CASSYTGNTEAFF. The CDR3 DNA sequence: TGTGCCAGCAGCTATACAGGGAACACTGAAGCTTTCTTT.

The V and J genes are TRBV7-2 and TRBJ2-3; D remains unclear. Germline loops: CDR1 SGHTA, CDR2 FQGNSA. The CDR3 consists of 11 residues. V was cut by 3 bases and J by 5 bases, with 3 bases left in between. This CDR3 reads CASSFIDTQYF. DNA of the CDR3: TGTGCCAGCAGCTTCATAGATACGCAGTATTTT.

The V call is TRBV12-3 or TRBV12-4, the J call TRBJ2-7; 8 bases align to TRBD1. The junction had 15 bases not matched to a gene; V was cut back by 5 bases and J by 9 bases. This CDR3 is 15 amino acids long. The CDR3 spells CASSLDRGYSFGQYF. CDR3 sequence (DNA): TGTGCCAGCAGTCTCGACAGGGGCTATTCCTTCGGGCAGTACTTC.

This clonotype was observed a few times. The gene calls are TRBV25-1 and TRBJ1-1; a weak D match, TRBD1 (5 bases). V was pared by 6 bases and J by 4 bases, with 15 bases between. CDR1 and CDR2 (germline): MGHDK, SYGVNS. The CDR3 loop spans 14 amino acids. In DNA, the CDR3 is TGTGCCAGCAGCACCGCGGGACTCGGCACTGAAGCTTTCTTT. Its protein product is CASSTAGLGTEAFF.

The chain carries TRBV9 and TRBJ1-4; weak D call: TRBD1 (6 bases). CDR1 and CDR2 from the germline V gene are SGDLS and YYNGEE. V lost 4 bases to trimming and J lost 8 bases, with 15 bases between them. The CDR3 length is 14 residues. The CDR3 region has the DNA TGTGCCAGCAGCTTACAGGGTACGAGCGAAAAACTGTTTTTT. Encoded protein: CASSLQGTSEKLFF.

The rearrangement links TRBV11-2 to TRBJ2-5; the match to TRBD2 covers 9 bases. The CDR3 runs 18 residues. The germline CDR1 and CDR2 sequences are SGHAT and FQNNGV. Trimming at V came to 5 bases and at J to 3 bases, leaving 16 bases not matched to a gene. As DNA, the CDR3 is TGTGCCAGCAGCCCGTATCCCGGGACTAGCCAAACAAAAGAGACCCAGTACTTC. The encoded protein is CASSPYPGTSQTKETQYF.

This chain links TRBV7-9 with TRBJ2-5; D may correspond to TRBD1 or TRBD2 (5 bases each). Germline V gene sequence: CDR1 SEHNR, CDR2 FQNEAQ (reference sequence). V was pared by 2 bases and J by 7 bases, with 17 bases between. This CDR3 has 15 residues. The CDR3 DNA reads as TGTGCCAGCAGCTTACCAACCGGGACCCAGGGGACCCAGTACTTC. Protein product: CASSLPTGTQGTQYF.

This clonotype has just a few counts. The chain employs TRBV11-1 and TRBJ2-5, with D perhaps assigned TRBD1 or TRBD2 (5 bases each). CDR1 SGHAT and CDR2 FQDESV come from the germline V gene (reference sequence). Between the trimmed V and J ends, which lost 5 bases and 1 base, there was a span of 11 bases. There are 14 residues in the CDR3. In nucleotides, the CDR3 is TGTGCCAGCAGCACCCGGGGCCTCCAAGAGACCCAGTACTTC. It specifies CASSTRGLQETQYF.

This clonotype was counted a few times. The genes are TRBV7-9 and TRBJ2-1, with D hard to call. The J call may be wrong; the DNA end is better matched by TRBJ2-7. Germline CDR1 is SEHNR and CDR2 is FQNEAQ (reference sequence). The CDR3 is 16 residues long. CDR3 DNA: TGTGCCAGCAGCTTAGAAGACAAGGGCTACTACTACGAGCAGTACTTC. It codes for CASSLEDKGYYYEQYF.

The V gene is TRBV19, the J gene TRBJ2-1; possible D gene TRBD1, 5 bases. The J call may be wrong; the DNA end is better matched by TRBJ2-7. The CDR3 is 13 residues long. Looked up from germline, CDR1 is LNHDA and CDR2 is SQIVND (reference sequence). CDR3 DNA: TGTGCCAGCCGACAGACGGCGACCTACGAGCAGTACTTC. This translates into CASRQTATYEQYF.

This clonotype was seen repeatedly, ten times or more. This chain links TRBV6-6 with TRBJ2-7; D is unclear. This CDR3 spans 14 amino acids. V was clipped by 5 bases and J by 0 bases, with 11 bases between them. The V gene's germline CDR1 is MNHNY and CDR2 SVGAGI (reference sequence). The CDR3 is CASSPLGGSYEQYF. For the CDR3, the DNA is TGTGCCAGCAGTCCCTTAGGTGGCTCCTACGAGCAGTACTTC.